This T cell receptor (beta chain) was captured by sequencing in a study of OX40 agonist ivuxolimab in advanced cancers. The overall study: Hepatocellular carcinoma, melanoma, renal cell or head and neck cancer occurred in dose-escalation patients.

This CDR3 has 12 residues. Per germline, CDR1 SGHRS and CDR2 YFSETQ. The V and J ends lost 3 bases and 4 bases respectively, with 7 bases between them. Sequencing was performed with immunoSEQ multiplex PCR; in TCRdb, only in-frame clones are kept and a portion is missing. The table lists about 160,000 clones, around 94% of them singletons. This specimen consisted of CD4+ or CD8+ T cells sorted from blood, obtained in a trial of the OX40 agonist ivuxolimab. The sequence derives from an adult with an advanced solid tumor such as melanoma, head and neck, liver or kidney cancer. The V and J genes are TRBV5-1 and TRBJ2-5; D is possibly TRBD1 (5 bases). The CDR3, as DNA: TGCGCCAGCAGCTCAGGGTTAGAGACCCAGTACTTC. Its translation: CASSSGLETQYF.